The T cell receptor beta chain under discussion was sequenced for a study of beta chain features in type 1 diabetes. This clone was observed a handful of times. Its antigen is unidentified. General study results and limits: Researchers could not determine here whether HLA type influences TCRB rearrangement. When Type 1 diabetes patients were examined, their TCRB CDR3s proved moderately but significantly shorter in all four CD4+ subsets. TCRB repertoires of naive, central memory and Treg cells appeared more similar among patients than among healthy donors.

CDR3 length: 15 amino acids. In germline, CDR1 is MDHEN, CDR2 SYDVKM. The ends were cut back, 3 bases at V and 2 bases at J, with 12 bases in the middle. The entirety of the isolated RNA underwent reverse transcription, so expressed TCRB transcripts were sequenced. Assay: immunoSEQ multiplex PCR; the TCRdb copy retains only in-frame clones and omits some. The sample consists of about 230,000 clones, approximately 16% of them appearing once. Purities in excess of 95% were seen in all sorted populations. The origin of this receptor is a man aged 25-45 years with type 1 diabetes. Sequenced input: naive CD4+ T cells from blood. V usage is TRBV28 and J usage is TRBJ2-3, with a weak D call TRBD2 (5 bases). The CDR3 nucleotides read TGTGCCAGCAGTTTTCCTGGGAGCTCCACAGATACGCAGTATTTT. It codes for CASSFPGSSTDTQYF.